This TCR beta chain was profiled in a study of neurological immune-mediated disorders. The cDNA was produced through 5'RACE with 10-nucleotide random UMIs. MiXCR was run by TCRdb on the 5' RACE reads, yielding one entry per CDR3 protein. The table has around 13,000 distinct CDR3 sequences, less than 7.5% seen once. Trimming removed 5 bases from V and 1 base from J, with 10 bases in between. Germline CDR1 is SGHAT and CDR2 is FQDESV (reference sequence). The CDR3 runs to 14 residues. This clonotype was found many times. The sample taken for sequencing was CD8+ T cells from blood. This sequence was found in a woman aged 40 to 50 in good health. V is TRBV11-1 and J is TRBJ2-3; D is possibly TRBD1 (5 bases). As DNA, the CDR3 is TGTGCCAGCAGCCACCTAGGGGGCACAGATACGCAGTATTTT. Protein product: CASSHLGGTDTQYF.